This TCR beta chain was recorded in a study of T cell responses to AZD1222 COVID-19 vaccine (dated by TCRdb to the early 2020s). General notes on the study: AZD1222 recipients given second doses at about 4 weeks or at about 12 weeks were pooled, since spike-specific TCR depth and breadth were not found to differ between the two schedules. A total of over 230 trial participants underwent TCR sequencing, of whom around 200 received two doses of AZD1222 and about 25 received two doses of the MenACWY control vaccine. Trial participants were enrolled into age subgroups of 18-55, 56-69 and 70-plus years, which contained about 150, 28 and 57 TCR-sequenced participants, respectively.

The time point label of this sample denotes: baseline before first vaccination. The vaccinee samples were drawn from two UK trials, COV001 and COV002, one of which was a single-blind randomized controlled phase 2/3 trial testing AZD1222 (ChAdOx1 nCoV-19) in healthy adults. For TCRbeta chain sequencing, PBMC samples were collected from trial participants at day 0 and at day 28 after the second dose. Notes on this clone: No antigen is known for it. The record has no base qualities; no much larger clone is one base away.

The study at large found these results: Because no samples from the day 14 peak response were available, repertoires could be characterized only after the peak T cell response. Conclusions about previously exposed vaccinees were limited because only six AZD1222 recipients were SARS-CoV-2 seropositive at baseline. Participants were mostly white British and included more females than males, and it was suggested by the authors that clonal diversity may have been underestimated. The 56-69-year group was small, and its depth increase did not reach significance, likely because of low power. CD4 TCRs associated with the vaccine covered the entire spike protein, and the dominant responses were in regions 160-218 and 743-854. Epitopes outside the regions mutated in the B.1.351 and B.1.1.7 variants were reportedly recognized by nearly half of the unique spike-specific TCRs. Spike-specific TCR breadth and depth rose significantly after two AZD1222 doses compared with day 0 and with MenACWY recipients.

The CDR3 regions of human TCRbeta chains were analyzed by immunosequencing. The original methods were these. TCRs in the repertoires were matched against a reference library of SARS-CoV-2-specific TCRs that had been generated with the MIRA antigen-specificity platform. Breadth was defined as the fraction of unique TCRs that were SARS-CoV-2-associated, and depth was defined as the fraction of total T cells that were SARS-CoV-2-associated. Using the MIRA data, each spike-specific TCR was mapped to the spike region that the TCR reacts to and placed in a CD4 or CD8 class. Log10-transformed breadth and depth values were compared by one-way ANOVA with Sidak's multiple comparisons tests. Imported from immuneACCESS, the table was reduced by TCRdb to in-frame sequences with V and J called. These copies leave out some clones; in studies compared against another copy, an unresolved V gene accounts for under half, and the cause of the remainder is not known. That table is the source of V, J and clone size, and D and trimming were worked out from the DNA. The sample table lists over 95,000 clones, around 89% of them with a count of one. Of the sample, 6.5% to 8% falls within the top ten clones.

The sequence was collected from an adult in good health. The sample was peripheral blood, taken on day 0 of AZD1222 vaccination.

The CDR3 region reads CASSYGMGELFF. The base sequence is TGTGCCAGCAGCTACGGAATGGGGGAGCTGTTTTTT. This chain is built from TRBV28 and TRBJ2-2; the D gene cannot be named for sure. V and J are truncated by 6 bases and 8 bases respectively, leaving an intervening sequence of 10 bases. The CDR3 contains 12 residues, cysteine and phenylalanine counted. Only the CDR3 portion is preserved as DNA: 36 bases, with reading frame beginning at the first base. CDR1 and CDR2, looked up from the germline V gene, are MDHEN and SYDVKM. This CDR3, with the reference TRBV28 and TRBJ2-2 proteins standing in past its ends, gives the full variable domain DVKVTQSSRYLVKRTGEKVFLECVQDMDHENMFWYRQDPGLGLRLIYFSYDVKMKEKGDIPEGYSVSREKKERFSLILESASTNQTSMYLCASSYGMGELFFGEGSRLTVL.